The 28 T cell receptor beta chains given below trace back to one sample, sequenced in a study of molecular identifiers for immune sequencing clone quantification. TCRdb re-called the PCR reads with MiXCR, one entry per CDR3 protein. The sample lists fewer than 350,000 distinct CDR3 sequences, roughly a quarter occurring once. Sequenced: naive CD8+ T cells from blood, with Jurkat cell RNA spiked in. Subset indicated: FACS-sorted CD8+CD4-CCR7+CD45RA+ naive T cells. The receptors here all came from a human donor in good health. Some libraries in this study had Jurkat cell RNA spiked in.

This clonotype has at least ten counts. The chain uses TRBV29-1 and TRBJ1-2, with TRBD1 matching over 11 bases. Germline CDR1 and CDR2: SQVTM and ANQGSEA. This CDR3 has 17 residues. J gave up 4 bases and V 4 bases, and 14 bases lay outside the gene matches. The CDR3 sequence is CSVVGQGVSPEGYGYTF. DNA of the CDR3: TGCAGCGTTGTGGGACAGGGGGTCTCCCCCGAGGGCTATGGCTACACCTTC.

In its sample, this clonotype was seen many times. The CDR3 reads CASSTGQRFTDTQYF. CDR3 nucleotide sequence: TGTGCCAGCAGCACCGGACAGCGCTTCACAGATACGCAGTATTTT. V gene TRBV28 combines with J gene TRBJ2-3; tentatively, D is TRBD1 (6 bases). Germline-derived CDR1 and CDR2 are MDHEN and SYDVKM. Between the trimmed V and J ends, which lost 6 bases and 2 bases, there was a span of 15 bases. The CDR3 totals 15 residues.

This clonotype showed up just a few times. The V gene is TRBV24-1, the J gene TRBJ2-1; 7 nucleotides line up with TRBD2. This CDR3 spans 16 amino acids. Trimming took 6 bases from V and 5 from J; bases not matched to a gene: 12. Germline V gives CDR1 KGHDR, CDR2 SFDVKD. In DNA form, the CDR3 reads TGTGCCACCAGTCCCGGACTGGTGGGGGGGGACAATGAGCAGTTCTTC. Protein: CATSPGLVGGDNEQFF.

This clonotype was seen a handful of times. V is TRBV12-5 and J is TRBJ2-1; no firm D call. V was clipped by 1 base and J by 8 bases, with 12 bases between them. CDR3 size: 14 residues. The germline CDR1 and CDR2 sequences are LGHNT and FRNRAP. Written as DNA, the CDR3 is TGTGCTAGTGGTTTGGGCCCGGCCGCGGATGAGCAGTTCTTC. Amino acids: CASGLGPAADEQFF.

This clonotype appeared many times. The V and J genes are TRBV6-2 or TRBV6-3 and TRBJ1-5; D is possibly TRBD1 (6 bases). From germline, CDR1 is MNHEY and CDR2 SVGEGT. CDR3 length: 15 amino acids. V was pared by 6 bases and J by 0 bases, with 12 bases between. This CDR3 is CASRDGTISNQPQHF. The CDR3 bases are TGTGCCAGCAGAGATGGGACAATTAGCAATCAGCCCCAGCATTTT.

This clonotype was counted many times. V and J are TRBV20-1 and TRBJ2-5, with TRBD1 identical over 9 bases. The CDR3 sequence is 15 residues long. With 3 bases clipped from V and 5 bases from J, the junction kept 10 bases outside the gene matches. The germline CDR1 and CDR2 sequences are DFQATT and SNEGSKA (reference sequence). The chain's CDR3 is CSARRQGEVLETQYF. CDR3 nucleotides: TGCAGTGCTAGGAGACAGGGGGAGGTTTTGGAGACCCAGTACTTC.

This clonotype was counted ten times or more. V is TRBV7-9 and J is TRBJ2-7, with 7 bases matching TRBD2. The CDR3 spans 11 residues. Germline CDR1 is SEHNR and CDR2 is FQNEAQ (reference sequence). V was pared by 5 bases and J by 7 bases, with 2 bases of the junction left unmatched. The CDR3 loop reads CASSRGGEQYF. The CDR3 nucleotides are TGTGCCAGCAGCCGCGGGGGAGAGCAGTACTTC. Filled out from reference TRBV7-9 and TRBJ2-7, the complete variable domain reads DTGVSQNPRHKITKRGQNVTFRCDPISEHNRLYWYRQTLGQGPEFLTYFQNEAQLEKSRLLSDRFSAERPKGSFSTLEIQRTEQGDSAMYLCASSRGGEQYFGPGTRLTVT.

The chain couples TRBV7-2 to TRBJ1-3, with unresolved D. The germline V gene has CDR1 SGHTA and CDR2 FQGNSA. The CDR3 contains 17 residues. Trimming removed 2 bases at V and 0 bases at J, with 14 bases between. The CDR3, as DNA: TGTGCCAGCAGCTTAAAACTCCTGGGGTTCTCTGGAAACACCATATATTTT. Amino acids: CASSLKLLGFSGNTIYF. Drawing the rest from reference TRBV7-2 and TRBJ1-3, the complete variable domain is GAGVSQSPSNKVTEKGKDVELRCDPISGHTALYWYRQSLGQGLEFLIYFQGNSAPDKSGLPSDRFSAERTGGSVSTLTIQRTQQEDSAVYLCASSLKLLGFSGNTIYFGEGSWLTVV.

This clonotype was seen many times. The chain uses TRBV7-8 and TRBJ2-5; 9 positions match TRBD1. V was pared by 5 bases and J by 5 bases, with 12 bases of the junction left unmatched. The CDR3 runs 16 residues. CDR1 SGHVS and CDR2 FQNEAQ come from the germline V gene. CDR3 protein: CASSPVSGTGYETQYF. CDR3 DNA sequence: TGTGCCAGCAGCCCGGTCTCGGGGACAGGGTACGAGACCCAGTACTTC.

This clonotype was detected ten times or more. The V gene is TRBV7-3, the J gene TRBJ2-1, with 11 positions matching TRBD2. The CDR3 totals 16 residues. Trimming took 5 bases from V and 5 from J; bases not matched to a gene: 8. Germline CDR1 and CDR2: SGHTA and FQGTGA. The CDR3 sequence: CASSPGTSGEHNEQFF. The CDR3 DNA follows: TGTGCCAGCAGCCCAGGGACTAGCGGAGAGCACAATGAGCAGTTCTTC.

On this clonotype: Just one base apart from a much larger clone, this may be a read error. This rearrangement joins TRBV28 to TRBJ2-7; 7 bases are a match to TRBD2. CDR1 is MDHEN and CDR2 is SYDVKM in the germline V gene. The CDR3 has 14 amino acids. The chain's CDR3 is CASSYSGGTSEQCF. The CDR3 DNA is TGTGCCAGCAGCTACTCGGGGGGTACTAGCGAGCAGTGCTTC. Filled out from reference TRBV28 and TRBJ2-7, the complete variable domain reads DVKVTQSSRYLVKRTGEKVFLECVQDMDHENMFWYRQDPGLGLRLIYFSYDVKMKEKGDIPEGYSVSREKKERFSLILESASTNQTSMYLCASSYSGGTSEQCFGPGTRLTVT.

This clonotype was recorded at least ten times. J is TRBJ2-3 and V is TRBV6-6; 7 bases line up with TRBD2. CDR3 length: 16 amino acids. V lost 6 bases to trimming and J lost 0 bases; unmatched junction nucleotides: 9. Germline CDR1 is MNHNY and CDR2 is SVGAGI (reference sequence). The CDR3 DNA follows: TGTGCCAGCAGCAATCTAGCGGAAACTAGCACAGATACGCAGTATTTT. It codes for CASSNLAETSTDTQYF.

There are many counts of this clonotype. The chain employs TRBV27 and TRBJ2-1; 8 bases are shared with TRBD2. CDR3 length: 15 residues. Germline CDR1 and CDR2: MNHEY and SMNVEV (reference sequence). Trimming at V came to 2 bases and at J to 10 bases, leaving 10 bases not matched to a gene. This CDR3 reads CASSLGLAGGLEQFF. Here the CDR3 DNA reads TGTGCCAGCAGTTTAGGTCTAGCGGGCGGCCTGGAGCAGTTCTTC.

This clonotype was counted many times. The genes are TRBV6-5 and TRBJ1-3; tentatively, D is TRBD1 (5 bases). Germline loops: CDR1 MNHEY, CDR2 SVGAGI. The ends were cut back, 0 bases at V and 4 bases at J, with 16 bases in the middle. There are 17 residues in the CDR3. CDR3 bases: TGTGCCAGCAGTTACTCGGTCCAGGGCCTTGGAGGAAACACCATATATTTT. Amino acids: CASSYSVQGLGGNTIYF.

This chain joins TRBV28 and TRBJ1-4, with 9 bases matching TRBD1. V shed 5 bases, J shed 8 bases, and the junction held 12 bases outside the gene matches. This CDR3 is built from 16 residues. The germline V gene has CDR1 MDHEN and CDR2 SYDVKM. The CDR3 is CASSQDPGTGREKLFF. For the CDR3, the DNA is TGTGCCAGCAGTCAAGACCCCGGGACAGGGCGAGAAAAACTGTTTTTT. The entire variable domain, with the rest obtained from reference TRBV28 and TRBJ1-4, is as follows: DVKVTQSSRYLVKRTGEKVFLECVQDMDHENMFWYRQDPGLGLRLIYFSYDVKMKEKGDIPEGYSVSREKKERFSLILESASTNQTSMYLCASSQDPGTGREKLFFGSGTQLSVL.

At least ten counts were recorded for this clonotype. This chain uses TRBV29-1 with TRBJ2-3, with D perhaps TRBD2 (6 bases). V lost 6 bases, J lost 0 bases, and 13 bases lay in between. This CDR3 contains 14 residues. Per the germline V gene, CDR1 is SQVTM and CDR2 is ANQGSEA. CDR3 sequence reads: CSVSGRRSTDTQYF. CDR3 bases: TGCAGCGTGAGTGGGAGGAGAAGCACAGATACGCAGTATTTT.

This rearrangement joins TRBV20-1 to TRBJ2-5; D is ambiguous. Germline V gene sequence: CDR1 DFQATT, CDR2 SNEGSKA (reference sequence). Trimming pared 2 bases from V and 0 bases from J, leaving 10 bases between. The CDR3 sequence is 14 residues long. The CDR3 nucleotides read TGCAGTGCTAGATTTTTGGAGTACCAAGAGACCCAGTACTTC. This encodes CSARFLEYQETQYF.

The CDR3 nucleotides read TGCGCCAGCAGCCAAGATATGACGGGAGCTCCCAATGAGCAGTTCTTC. Translation gives CASSQDMTGAPNEQFF. The J gene is TRBJ2-1, the V gene TRBV4-1; D may be TRBD2 (6 bases). The germline V gene encodes CDR1 MGHRA and CDR2 YSYEKL. This CDR3 has 16 residues. V was shortened by 0 bases and J by 6 bases, with 15 bases between the two germline ends.

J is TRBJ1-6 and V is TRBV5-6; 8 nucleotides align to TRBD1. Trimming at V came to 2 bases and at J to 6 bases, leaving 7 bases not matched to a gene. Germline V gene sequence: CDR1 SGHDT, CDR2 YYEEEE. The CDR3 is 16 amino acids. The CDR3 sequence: CASSFDGTGLNSPLHF. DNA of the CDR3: TGTGCCAGCAGCTTTGACGGGACAGGACTTAATTCACCCCTCCACTTT.

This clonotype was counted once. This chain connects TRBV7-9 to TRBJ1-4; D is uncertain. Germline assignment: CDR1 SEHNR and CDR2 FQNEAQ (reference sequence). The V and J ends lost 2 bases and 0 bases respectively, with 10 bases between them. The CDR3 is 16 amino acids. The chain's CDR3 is CASSLTTGATNEKLFF. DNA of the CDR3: TGTGCCAGCAGCTTAACGACTGGTGCAACTAATGAAAAACTGTTTTTT.

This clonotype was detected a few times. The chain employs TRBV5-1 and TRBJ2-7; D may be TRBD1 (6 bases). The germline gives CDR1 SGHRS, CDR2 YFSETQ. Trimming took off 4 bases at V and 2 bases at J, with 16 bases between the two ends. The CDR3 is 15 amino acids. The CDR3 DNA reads TGCGCCAGCAGCCAAAGGGCACAGGGAACCTACGAGCAGTACTTC. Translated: CASSQRAQGTYEQYF.

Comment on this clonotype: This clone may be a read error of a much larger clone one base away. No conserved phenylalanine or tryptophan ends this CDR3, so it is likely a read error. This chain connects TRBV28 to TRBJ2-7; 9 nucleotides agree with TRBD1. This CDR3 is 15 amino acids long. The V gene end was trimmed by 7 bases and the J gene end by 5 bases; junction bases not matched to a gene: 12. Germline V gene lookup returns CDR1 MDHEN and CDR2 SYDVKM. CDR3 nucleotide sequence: TGTGCCAGCACCTCCCCCCGGGACAGGGTCCACGAGCAGTACTAC. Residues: CASTSPRDRVHEQYY.

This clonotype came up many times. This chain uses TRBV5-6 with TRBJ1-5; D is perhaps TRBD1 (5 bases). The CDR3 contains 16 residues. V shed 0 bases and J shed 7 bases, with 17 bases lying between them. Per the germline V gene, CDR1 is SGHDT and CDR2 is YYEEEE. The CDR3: CASSLATRGLGQPQHF. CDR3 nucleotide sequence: TGTGCCAGCAGCTTGGCGACAAGGGGACTAGGGCAGCCCCAGCATTTT.

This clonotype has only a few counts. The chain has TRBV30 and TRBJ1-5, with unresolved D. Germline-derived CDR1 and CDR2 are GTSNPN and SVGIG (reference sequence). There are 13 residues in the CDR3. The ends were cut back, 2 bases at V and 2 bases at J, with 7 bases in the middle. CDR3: CAWSLDGNQPQHF. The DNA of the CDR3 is TGTGCCTGGAGTTTGGACGGCAATCAGCCCCAGCATTTT.

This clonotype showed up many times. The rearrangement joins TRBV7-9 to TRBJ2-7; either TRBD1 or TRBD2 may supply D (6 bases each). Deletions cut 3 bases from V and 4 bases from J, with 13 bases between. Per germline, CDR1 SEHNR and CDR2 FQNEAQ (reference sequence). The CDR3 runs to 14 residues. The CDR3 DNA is TGTGCCAGCAGCTTCAGACAGGAGGGGTACGAGCAGTACTTC. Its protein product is CASSFRQEGYEQYF.

The chain's CDR3 is CASSWGLGSYNEQFF. DNA of the CDR3: TGTGCCAGCAGCTGGGGTCTAGGATCCTACAATGAGCAGTTCTTC. The chain joins TRBV13 to TRBJ2-1; no clear D. V lost 4 bases and J 1 base, leaving 11 bases between the germline ends. From germline, CDR1 is PRHDT and CDR2 FYEKMQ (reference sequence). The CDR3 covers 15 residues.

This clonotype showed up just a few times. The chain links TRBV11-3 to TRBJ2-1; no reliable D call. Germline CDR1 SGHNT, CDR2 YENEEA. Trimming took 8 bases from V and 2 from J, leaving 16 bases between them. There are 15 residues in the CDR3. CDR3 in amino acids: CASAPNSGPYNEQFF. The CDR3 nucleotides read TGTGCCAGCGCACCAAACTCCGGACCCTACAATGAGCAGTTCTTC.

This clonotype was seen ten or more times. CDR3 residues: CASRSSAGVNTGELFF. The DNA of the CDR3 is TGTGCCAGCCGATCCTCAGCGGGGGTGAACACCGGGGAGCTGTTTTTT. This sequence joins TRBV5-6 and TRBJ2-2; 8 positions agree with TRBD2. V lost 7 bases and J lost 1; bases outside the gene matches: 9. Germline V CDR1 and CDR2: SGHDT, YYEEEE. This CDR3 contains 16 residues.